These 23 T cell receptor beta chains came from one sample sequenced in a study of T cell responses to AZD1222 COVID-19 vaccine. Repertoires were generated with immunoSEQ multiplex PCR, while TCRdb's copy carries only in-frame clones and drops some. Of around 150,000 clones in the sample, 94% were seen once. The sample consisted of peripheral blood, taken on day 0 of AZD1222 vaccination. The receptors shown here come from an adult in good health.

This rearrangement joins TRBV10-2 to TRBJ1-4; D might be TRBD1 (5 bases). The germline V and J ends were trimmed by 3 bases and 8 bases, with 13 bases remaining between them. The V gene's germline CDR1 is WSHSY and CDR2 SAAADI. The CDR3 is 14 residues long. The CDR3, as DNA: TGCGCCAGCAGTGAAGTGGGAAGGGGAGAAAAACTGTTTTTT. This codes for CASSEVGRGEKLFF.

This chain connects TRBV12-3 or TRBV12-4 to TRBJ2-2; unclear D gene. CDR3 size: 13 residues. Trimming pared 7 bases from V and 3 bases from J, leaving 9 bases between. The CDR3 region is CASTPQYTGELFF. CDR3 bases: TGTGCCAGCACCCCACAATACACCGGGGAGCTGTTTTTT.

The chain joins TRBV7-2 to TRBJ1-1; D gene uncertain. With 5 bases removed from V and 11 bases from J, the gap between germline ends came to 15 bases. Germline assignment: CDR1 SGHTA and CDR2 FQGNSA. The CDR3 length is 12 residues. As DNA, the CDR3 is TGTGCCAGCAGCCGACTCGGAGGTGGGGCTTTCTTT. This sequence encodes CASSRLGGGAFF.

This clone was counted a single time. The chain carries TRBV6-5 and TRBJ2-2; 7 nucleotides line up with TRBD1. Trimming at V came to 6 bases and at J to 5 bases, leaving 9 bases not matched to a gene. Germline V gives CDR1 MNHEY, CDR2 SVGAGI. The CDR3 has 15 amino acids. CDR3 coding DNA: TGTGCCAGCAGCTCCTCCGGGACAGCAACCGGGGAGCTGTTTTTT. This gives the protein CASSSSGTATGELFF.

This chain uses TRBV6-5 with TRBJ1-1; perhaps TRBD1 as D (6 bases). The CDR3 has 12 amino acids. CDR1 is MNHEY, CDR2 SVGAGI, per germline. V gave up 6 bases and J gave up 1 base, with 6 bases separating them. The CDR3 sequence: CASRTGNTEAFF. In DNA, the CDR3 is TGTGCCAGCAGGACAGGGAACACTGAAGCTTTCTTT.

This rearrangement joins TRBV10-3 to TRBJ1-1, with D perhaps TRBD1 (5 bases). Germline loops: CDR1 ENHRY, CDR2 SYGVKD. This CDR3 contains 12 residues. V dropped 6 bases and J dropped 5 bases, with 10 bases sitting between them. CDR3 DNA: TGTGCCATCAGCCCGGGGGGGACTGAAGCTTTCTTT. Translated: CAISPGGTEAFF.

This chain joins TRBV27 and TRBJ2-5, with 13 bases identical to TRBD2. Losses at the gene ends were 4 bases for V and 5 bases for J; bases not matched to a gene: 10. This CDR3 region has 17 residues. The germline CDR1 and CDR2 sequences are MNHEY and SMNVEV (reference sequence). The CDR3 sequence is CASSWRSTSGRRETQYF. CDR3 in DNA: TGTGCCAGCAGTTGGCGATCGACTAGCGGGAGGAGGGAGACCCAGTACTTC.

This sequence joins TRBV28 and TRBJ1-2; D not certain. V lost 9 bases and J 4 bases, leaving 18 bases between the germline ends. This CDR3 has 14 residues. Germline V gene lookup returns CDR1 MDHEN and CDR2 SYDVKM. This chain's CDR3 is CASTFGGGGYGYTF. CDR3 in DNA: TGTGCCAGTACCTTCGGCGGCGGAGGCTATGGCTACACCTTC.

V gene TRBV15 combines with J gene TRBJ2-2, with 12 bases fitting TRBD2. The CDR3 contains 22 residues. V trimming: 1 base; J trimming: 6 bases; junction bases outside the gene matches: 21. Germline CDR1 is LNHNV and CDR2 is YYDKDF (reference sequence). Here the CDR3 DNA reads TGTGCCACCAGCAGAGGTTCGGCGTGGCTAGCGGGAGGGAATGAACACCCCGGGGAGCTGTTTTTT. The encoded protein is CATSRGSAWLAGGNEHPGELFF.

CDR3 in amino acids: CASSVLSNTEAFF. CDR3 bases: TGTGCCAGCAGTGTACTCTCGAACACTGAAGCTTTCTTT. J is TRBJ1-1 and V is TRBV12-3 or TRBV12-4; D gene ambiguous. This CDR3 spans 13 amino acids. Trimming removed 5 bases from V and 1 base from J, with 8 bases in between.

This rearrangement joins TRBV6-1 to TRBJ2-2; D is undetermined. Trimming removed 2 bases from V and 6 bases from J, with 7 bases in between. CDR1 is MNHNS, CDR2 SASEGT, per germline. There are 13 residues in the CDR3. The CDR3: CASSESVPGELFF. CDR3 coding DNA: TGTGCCAGCAGTGAATCGGTCCCCGGGGAGCTGTTTTTT.

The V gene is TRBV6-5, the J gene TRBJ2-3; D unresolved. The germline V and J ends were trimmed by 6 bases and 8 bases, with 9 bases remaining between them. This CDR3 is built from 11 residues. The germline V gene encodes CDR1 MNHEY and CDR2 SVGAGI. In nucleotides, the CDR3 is TGTGCCAGCAGGTCGGCAGGTACGCAGTATTTT. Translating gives CASRSAGTQYF.

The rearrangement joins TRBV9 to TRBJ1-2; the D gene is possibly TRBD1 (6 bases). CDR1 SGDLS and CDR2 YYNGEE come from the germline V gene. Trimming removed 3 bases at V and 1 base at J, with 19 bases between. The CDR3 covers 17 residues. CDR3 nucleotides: TGTGCCAGCAGCGCCCCAGACGGGGGGGCTAGTAACTATGGCTACACCTTC. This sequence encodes CASSAPDGGASNYGYTF.

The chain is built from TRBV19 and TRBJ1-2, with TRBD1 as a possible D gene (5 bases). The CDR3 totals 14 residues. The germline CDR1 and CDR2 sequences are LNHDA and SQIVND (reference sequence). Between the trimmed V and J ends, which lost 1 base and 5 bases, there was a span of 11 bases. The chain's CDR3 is CASSIGQTVYGYTF. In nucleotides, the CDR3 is TGTGCCAGTAGTATAGGACAGACCGTATATGGCTACACCTTC.

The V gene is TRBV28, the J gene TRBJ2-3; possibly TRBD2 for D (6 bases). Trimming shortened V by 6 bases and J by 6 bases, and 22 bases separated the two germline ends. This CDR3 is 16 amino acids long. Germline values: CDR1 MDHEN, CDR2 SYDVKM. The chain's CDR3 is CASSRPRSGSGDTQYF. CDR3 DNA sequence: TGTGCCAGCAGCCGTCCGAGGAGCGGGTCCGGGGATACGCAGTATTTT.

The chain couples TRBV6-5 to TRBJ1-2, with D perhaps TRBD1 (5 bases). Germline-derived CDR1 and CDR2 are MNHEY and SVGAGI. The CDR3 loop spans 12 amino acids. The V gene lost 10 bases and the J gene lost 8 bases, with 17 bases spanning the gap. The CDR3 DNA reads TGTGCCACACGCACGGGGGGGATGGGCTACACCTTC. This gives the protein CATRTGGMGYTF.

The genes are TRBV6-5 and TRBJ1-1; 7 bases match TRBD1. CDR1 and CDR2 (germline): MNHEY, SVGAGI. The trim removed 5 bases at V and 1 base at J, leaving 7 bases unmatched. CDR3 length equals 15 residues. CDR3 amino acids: CASSPDREANTEAFF. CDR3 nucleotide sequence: TGTGCCAGCAGTCCAGACAGGGAGGCGAACACTGAAGCTTTCTTT.

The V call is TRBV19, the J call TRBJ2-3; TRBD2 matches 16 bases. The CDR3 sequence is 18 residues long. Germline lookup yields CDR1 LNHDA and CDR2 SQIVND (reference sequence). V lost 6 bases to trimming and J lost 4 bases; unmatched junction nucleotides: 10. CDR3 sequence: CASRVRGTSGRGADTQYF. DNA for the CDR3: TGTGCCAGTAGGGTACGAGGGACTAGCGGGAGGGGGGCAGATACGCAGTATTTT.

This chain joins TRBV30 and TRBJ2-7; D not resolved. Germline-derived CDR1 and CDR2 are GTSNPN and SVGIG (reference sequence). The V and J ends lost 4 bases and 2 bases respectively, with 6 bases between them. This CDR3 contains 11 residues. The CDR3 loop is CAWTGAYEQYF. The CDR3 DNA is TGTGCCTGGACCGGTGCCTACGAGCAGTACTTC.

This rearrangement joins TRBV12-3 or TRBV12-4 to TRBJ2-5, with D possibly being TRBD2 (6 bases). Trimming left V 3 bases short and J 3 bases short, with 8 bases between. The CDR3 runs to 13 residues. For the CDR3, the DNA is TGTGCCAGCAGTTTCGGGAGAAAAGAGACCCAGTACTTC. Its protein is CASSFGRKETQYF.

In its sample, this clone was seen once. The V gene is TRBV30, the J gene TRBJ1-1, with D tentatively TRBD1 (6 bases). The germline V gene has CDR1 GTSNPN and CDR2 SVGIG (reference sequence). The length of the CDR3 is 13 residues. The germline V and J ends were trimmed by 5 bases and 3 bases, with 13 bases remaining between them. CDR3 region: CAWSGAADTEAFF. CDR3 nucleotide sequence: TGTGCCTGGTCGGGGGCCGCTGACACTGAAGCTTTCTTT.

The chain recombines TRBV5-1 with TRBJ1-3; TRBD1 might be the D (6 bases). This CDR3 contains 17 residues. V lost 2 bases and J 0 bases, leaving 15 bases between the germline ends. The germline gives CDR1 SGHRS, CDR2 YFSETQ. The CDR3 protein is CASSFGTSLGSGNTIYF. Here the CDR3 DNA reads TGCGCCAGCAGCTTCGGGACATCATTGGGCTCTGGAAACACCATATATTTT.

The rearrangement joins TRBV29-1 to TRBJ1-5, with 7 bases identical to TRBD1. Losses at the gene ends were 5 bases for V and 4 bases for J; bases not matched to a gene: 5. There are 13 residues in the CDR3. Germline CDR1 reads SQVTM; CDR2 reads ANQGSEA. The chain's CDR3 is CSVSGTANQPQHF. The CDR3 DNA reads TGCAGCGTTTCCGGGACAGCTAATCAGCCCCAGCATTTT.